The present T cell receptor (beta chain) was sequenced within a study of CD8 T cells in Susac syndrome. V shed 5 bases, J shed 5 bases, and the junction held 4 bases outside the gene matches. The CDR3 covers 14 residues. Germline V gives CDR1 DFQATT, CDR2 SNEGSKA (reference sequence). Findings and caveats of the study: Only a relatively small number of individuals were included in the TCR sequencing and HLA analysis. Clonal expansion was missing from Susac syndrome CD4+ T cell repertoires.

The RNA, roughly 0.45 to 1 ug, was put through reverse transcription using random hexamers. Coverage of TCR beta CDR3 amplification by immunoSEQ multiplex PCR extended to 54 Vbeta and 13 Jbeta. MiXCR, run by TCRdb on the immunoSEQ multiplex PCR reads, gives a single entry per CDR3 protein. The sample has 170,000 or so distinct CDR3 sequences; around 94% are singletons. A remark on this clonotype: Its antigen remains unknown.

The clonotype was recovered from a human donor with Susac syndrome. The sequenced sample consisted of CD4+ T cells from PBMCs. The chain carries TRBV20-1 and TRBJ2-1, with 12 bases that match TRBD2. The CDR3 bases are TGCAGTGCTTACAGACTAGCGGGGGACAATGAGCAGTTCTTC. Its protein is CSAYRLAGDNEQFF.